The entry that follows covers one T cell receptor (beta chain) sequence. What it binds is not known. Unique molecular identifiers were used in preparing the TCRbeta library. TCRdb ran MiXCR on the PCR reads and lists one entry per CDR3 protein. The sample records 800,000 to 1,000,000 distinct CDR3 sequences, roughly 29% being singletons. This record belongs to a study of T-cell reconstitution after alpha-beta-depleted transplantation in children. Germline V gene lookup returns CDR1 SGHVS and CDR2 FQNEAQ. This CDR3 contains 16 residues. Between the trimmed V and J ends, which lost 7 bases and 0 bases, there was a span of 18 bases. Findings and caveats of the study: Hyperexpanded clones declined; after one year, newly produced T cells mostly supplied diversity. Alpha-beta T cells present about two months after transplant were reported to originate from several hundred expanded graft clones.

The chain uses TRBV7-8 and TRBJ1-2; a weak D match, TRBD1 (5 bases). The source material was PBMCs, mostly from graft donor cells, sampled 360 days after TCRalphabeta/CD19-depleted stem cell transplant. The sequence came from a boy under two years old who had a stem cell transplant for SCID, so the T cells may come from the graft donor. The chain's CDR3 is CASTQLPRQTNYGYTF. CDR3 nucleotides: TGTGCCAGCACCCAACTCCCCCGACAGACTAACTATGGCTACACCTTC.